The rows below give T cell receptor beta chains drawn from one sample of a study of T cell responses to AZD1222 COVID-19 vaccine. Measured with immunoSEQ multiplex PCR; TCRdb has only the in-frame clones, and not every one. The sample shows more than 90,000 clones, approximately 91% of them seen only once. Sequencing used peripheral blood, obtained 28 days after the second AZD1222 dose. The receptors here all came from an adult who received the AZD1222 COVID-19 vaccine. CDR3s leave out the opening cysteine and the closing phenylalanine or tryptophan. A clone size is listed for some rows: how often the clone was seen (once, few, many), or a class if it is expanded.

v_call: TRBV28
clone_size: .
j_call: TRBJ1-5
cdr3_aa: ASSLVALPQH

v_call: TRBV15
clone_size: .
j_call: TRBJ2-1
cdr3_aa: ATSRGGAEDEQF

v_call: TRBV4-1
clone_size: .
j_call: TRBJ1-5
cdr3_aa: ASSHPAGDRVNQPQH

v_call: TRBV7-9
clone_size: few
j_call: TRBJ1-6
cdr3_aa: ASSLELNSPLH

v_call: TRBV5-1
clone_size: .
j_call: TRBJ1-4
cdr3_aa: ASSWGMTGPNEKLF

v_call: TRBV3-1/TRBV3-2
clone_size: .
j_call: TRBJ2-7
cdr3_aa: ASSDGLAGDSMYEQY

v_call: TRBV28
clone_size: .
j_call: TRBJ2-7
cdr3_aa: ASSLQWGRGLAGGPIEQY

v_call: TRBV7-8
clone_size: few
j_call: TRBJ2-1
cdr3_aa: ASSLIPAGGPSEQF

v_call: TRBV2
clone_size: few
j_call: TRBJ1-4
cdr3_aa: ASSDGEVGEKLF

v_call: TRBV28
clone_size: .
j_call: TRBJ1-5
cdr3_aa: ASSSGTGLRQPQH

v_call: TRBV2
clone_size: .
j_call: TRBJ2-7
cdr3_aa: ASSLTGRYEQY

v_call: TRBV6-2/TRBV6-3
clone_size: .
j_call: TRBJ1-5
cdr3_aa: ASSYSISRTNSNQPQH

v_call: TRBV7-2
clone_size: few
j_call: TRBJ1-5
cdr3_aa: ASSPGTVYSNQPQH

v_call: TRBV7-7
clone_size: .
j_call: TRBJ2-7
cdr3_aa: ASSAHPQGFFCDEQY

v_call: TRBV21-1
clone_size: .
j_call: TRBJ2-3
cdr3_aa: ASSKRGLAAY

v_call: TRBV4-1
clone_size: .
j_call: TRBJ2-1
cdr3_aa: ASSQETSGRWNEQF

v_call: TRBV6-4
clone_size: .
j_call: TRBJ1-1
cdr3_aa: ASSETFNTEAF

v_call: TRBV20-1
clone_size: .
j_call: TRBJ1-2
cdr3_aa: SAPENYGYT

v_call: TRBV9
clone_size: .
j_call: TRBJ2-3
cdr3_aa: ASSVYPSQDTQY

v_call: TRBV2
clone_size: .
j_call: TRBJ2-5
cdr3_aa: ASSEALWLPGTRNQETQY

v_call: TRBV19
clone_size: .
j_call: TRBJ2-7
cdr3_aa: ASSMDREDEQY

v_call: TRBV3-1/TRBV3-2
clone_size: .
j_call: TRBJ1-4
cdr3_aa: ASSQYLEKLF

v_call: TRBV16
clone_size: .
j_call: TRBJ2-5
cdr3_aa: ASSQSTETQY

v_call: TRBV11-2
clone_size: .
j_call: TRBJ1-5
cdr3_aa: ASSLTGGGQPQH

v_call: TRBV2
clone_size: .
j_call: TRBJ2-1
cdr3_aa: ASRVNEQF

v_call: TRBV3-1/TRBV3-2
clone_size: .
j_call: TRBJ2-1
cdr3_aa: ASSLLAGTADEQF

v_call: TRBV13
clone_size: .
j_call: TRBJ1-1
cdr3_aa: ASSLWDRVEIGEAF

v_call: TRBV7-8
clone_size: .
j_call: TRBJ2-7
cdr3_aa: ASSLSFRNEQY

v_call: TRBV6-5
clone_size: .
j_call: TRBJ2-7
cdr3_aa: AARGQDWYEQY

v_call: TRBV5-4
clone_size: .
j_call: TRBJ1-1
cdr3_aa: ASRSPQGGRTEAF

v_call: TRBV5-1
clone_size: .
j_call: TRBJ2-1
cdr3_aa: ASSTTGTSASYNEQF

v_call: TRBV4-2
clone_size: .
j_call: TRBJ1-3
cdr3_aa: ASSQDPGSGNTIY

v_call: TRBV19
clone_size: .
j_call: TRBJ1-2
cdr3_aa: ASSIGAPTYGYT

v_call: TRBV5-5
clone_size: .
j_call: TRBJ2-5
cdr3_aa: ASSLGQSQETQY

v_call: TRBV12-3/TRBV12-4
clone_size: once
j_call: TRBJ2-7
cdr3_aa: ASSLQYEQY

v_call: TRBV19
clone_size: .
j_call: TRBJ2-1
cdr3_aa: ASSIEGASYNEQF

v_call: TRBV5-6
clone_size: .
j_call: TRBJ2-3
cdr3_aa: ASSPGTSTDTQY

v_call: TRBV28
clone_size: .
j_call: TRBJ2-7
cdr3_aa: ASSFLGDEQY

v_call: TRBV19
clone_size: .
j_call: TRBJ1-2
cdr3_aa: ASSIDRGFGGYT

v_call: TRBV6-5
clone_size: .
j_call: TRBJ1-5
cdr3_aa: ASSYSRDGNQPQH

v_call: TRBV30
clone_size: once
j_call: TRBJ1-5
cdr3_aa: AWSVDRDQPQH

v_call: TRBV5-6
clone_size: .
j_call: TRBJ1-1
cdr3_aa: ASQEGVLNTEAF

v_call: TRBV5-4
clone_size: once
j_call: TRBJ1-2
cdr3_aa: ASSGRGSPLNYGYT

v_call: TRBV11-2
clone_size: .
j_call: TRBJ2-5
cdr3_aa: ASSLGVLAGLQETQY

v_call: TRBV19
clone_size: .
j_call: TRBJ2-7
cdr3_aa: ASSIPGRDYEQY

v_call: TRBV7-9
clone_size: .
j_call: TRBJ2-1
cdr3_aa: ASSPGLAGDNEQF

v_call: TRBV14
clone_size: .
j_call: TRBJ2-1
cdr3_aa: ASSQDWGFMPNEQF

v_call: TRBV30
clone_size: once
j_call: TRBJ2-6
cdr3_aa: AWTRGADGANVLT

v_call: TRBV9
clone_size: .
j_call: TRBJ2-3
cdr3_aa: ASSPRTTHTDTQY

v_call: TRBV29-1
clone_size: once
j_call: TRBJ2-1
cdr3_aa: SVEMYRDRVSNEQF

v_call: TRBV19
clone_size: .
j_call: TRBJ1-6
cdr3_aa: ASSPAVSYNSPLH

v_call: TRBV30
clone_size: .
j_call: TRBJ1-2
cdr3_aa: AWSPHREGYT

v_call: TRBV7-2
clone_size: few
j_call: TRBJ2-3
cdr3_aa: ASSRALGLHTDTQY

v_call: TRBV20-1
clone_size: .
j_call: TRBJ2-3
cdr3_aa: SARRGDTQY

v_call: TRBV7-9
clone_size: once
j_call: TRBJ2-5
cdr3_aa: ASSPGLSQETQY

v_call: TRBV12-3/TRBV12-4
clone_size: .
j_call: TRBJ2-7
cdr3_aa: ASSSGGPYEQY

v_call: TRBV10-3
clone_size: .
j_call: TRBJ2-2
cdr3_aa: AIKGLQNTGELF

v_call: TRBV28
clone_size: .
j_call: TRBJ1-6
cdr3_aa: ASSRQGPSYNSPLH

v_call: TRBV5-1
clone_size: .
j_call: TRBJ2-5
cdr3_aa: ASSLGGTKTQY

v_call: TRBV19
clone_size: .
j_call: TRBJ2-1
cdr3_aa: ASSIGTPNEQF